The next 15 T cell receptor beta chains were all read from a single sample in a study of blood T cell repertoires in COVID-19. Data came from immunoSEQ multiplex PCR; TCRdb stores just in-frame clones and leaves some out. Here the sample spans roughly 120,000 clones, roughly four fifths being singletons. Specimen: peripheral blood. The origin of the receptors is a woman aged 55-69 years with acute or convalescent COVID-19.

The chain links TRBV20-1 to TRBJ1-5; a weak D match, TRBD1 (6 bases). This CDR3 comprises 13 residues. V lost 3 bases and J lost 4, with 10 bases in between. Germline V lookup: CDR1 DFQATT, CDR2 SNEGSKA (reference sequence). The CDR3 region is CSASLTGNQPQHF. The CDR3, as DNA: TGCAGTGCTAGTTTAACAGGGAATCAGCCCCAGCATTTT.

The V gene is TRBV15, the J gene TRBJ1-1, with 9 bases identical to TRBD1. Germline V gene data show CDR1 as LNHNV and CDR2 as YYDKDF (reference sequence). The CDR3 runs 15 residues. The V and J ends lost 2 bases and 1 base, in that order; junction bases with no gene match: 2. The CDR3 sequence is CATSRLDRGNTEAFF. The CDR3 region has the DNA TGTGCCACCAGCAGATTGGACAGGGGGAACACTGAAGCTTTCTTT.

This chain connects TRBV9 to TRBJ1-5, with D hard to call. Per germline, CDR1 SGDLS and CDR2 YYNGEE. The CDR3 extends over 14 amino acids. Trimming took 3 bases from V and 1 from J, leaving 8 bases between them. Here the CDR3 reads CASSARGSNQPQHF. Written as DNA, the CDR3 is TGTGCCAGCAGCGCTAGAGGGAGCAATCAGCCCCAGCATTTT.

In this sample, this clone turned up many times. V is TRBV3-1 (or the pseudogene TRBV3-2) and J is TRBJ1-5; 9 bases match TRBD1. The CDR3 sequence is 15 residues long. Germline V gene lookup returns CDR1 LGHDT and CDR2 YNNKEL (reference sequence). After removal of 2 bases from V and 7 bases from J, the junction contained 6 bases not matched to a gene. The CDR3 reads CASSQQAGQGQPQHF. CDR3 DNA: TGTGCCAGCAGCCAACAAGCGGGACAGGGACAGCCCCAGCATTTT.

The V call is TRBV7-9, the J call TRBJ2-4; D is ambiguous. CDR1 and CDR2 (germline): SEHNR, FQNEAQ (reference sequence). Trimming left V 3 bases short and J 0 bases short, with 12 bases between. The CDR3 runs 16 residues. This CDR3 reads CASSFPGDLAKNIQYF. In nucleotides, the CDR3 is TGTGCCAGCAGCTTCCCCGGAGACCTAGCCAAAAACATTCAGTACTTC.

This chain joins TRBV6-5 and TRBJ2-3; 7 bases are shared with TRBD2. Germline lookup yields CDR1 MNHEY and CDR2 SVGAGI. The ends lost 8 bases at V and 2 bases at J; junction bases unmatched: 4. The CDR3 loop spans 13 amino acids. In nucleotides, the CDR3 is TGTGCCAGCTCCCGGGGGGACACAGATACGCAGTATTTT. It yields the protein CASSRGDTDTQYF.

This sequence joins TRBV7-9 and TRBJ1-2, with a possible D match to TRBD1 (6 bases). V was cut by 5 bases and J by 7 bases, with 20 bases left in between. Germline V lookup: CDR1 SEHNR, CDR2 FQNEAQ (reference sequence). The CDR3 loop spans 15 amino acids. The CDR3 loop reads CASSRDGQHRAGYTF. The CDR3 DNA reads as TGTGCCAGCAGCCGTGACGGACAGCATCGGGCTGGCTACACCTTC.

CDR3 DNA: TGTGCCAGCCGAGACAGGGGGGCATCCGGGGAGCTGTTTTTT. Its protein is CASRDRGASGELFF. The J gene is TRBJ2-2, the V gene TRBV19; 9 bases are a match to TRBD1. The junction had 8 bases not matched to a gene; V was cut back by 9 bases and J by 6 bases. This CDR3 is built from 14 residues. Germline V gene lookup returns CDR1 LNHDA and CDR2 SQIVND (reference sequence).

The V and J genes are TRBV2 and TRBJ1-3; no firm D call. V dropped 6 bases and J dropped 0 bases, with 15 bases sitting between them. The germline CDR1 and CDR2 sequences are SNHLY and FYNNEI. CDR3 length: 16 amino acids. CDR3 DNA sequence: TGTGCCAGCAGGCAACAGCCGGTCAGCTCTGGAAACACCATATATTTT. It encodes CASRQQPVSSGNTIYF.

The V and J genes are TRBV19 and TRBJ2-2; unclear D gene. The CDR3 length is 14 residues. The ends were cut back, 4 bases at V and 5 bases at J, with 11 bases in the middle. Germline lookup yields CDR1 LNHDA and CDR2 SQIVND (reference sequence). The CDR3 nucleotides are TGTGCCAGTAGTAGCGGTCACCATACCGGGGAGCTGTTTTTT. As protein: CASSSGHHTGELFF.

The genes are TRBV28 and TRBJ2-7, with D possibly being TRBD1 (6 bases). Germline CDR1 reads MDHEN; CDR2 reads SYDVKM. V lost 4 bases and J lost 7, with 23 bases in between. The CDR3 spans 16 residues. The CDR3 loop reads CASSSPIHRQAWEQYF. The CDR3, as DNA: TGTGCCAGCAGTTCCCCTATACATAGACAGGCGTGGGAGCAGTACTTC. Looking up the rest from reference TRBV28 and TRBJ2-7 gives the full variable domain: DVKVTQSSRYLVKRTGEKVFLECVQDMDHENMFWYRQDPGLGLRLIYFSYDVKMKEKGDIPEGYSVSREKKERFSLILESASTNQTSMYLCASSSPIHRQAWEQYFGPGTRLTVT.

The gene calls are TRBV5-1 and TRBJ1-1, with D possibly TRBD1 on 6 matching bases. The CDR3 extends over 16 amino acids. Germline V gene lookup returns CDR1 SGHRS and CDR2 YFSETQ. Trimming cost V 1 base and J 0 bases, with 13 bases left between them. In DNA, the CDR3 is TGCGCCAGCAGCTTGTTATTTGGGGACATGAACACTGAAGCTTTCTTT. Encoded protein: CASSLLFGDMNTEAFF.

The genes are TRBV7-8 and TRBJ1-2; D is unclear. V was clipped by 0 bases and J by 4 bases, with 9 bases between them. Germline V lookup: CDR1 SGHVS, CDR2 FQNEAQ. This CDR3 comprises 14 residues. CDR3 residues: CASSLAESSYGYTF. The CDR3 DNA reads TGTGCCAGCAGCTTAGCAGAGTCTAGCTATGGCTACACCTTC.

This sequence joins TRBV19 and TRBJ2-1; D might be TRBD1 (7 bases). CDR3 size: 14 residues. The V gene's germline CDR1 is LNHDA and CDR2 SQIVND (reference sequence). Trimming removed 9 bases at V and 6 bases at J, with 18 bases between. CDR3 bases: TGTGCCAGCCGGATAAGGGGGCGGGGCAATGAGCAGTTCTTC. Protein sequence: CASRIRGRGNEQFF. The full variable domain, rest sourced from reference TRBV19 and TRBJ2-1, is DGGITQSPKYLFRKEGQNVTLSCEQNLNHDAMYWYRQDPGQGLRLIYYSQIVNDFQKGDIAEGYSVSREKKESFPLTVTSAQKNPTAFYLCASRIRGRGNEQFFGPGTRLTVL.

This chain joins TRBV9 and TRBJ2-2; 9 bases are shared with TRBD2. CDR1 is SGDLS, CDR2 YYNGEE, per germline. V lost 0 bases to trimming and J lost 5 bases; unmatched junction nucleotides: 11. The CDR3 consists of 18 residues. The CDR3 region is CASSVEAGGGAVTGELFF. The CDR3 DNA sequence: TGTGCCAGCAGCGTAGAGGCAGGCGGGGGGGCCGTAACCGGGGAGCTGTTTTTT. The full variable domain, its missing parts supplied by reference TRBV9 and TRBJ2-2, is DSGVTQTPKHLITATGQRVTLRCSPRSGDLSVYWYQQSLDQGLQFLIQYYNGEERAKGNILERFSAQQFPDLHSELNLSSLELGDSALYFCASSVEAGGGAVTGELFFGEGSRLTVL.